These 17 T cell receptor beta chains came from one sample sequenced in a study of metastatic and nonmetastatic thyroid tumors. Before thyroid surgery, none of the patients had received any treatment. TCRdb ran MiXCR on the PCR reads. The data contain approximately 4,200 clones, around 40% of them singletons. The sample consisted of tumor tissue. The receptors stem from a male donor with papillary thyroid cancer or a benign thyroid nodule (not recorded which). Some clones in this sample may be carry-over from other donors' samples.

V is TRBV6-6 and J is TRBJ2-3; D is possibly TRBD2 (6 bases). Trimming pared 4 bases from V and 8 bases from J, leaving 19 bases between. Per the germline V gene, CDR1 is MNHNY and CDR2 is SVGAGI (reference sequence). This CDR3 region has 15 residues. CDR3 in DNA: TGTGCCAGCAGTTCTCCGGGACTCCCCTCGGGTACGCAGTATTTT. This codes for CASSSPGLPSGTQYF.

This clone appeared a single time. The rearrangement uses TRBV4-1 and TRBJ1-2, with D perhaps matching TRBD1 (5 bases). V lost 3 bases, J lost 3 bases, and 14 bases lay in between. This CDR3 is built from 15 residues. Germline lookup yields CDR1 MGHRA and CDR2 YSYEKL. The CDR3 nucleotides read TGCGCCAGCAGCCACGCGAGACAGCGATACTATGGCTACACCTTC. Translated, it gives CASSHARQRYYGYTF.

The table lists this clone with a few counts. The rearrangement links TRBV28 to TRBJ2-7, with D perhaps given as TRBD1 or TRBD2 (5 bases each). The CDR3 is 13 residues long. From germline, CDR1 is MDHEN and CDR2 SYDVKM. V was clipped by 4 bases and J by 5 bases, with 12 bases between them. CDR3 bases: TGTGCCAGCAGTTCCCCAGGGAGAAACGAGCAGTACTTC. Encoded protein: CASSSPGRNEQYF.

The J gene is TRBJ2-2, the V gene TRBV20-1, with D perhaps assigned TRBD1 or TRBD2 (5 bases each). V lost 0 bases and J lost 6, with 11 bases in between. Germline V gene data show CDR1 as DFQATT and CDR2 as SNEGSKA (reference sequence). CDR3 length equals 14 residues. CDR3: CSARDEGSSGELFF. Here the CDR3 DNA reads TGCAGTGCTAGAGATGAGGGGTCTTCCGGGGAGCTGTTTTTT.

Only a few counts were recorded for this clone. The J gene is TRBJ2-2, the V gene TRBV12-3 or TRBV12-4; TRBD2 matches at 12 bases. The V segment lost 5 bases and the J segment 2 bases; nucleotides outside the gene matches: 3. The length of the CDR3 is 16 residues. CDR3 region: CASSGTSGFNTGELFF. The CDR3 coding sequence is TGTGCCAGCAGTGGGACTAGCGGGTTTAACACCGGGGAGCTGTTTTTT.

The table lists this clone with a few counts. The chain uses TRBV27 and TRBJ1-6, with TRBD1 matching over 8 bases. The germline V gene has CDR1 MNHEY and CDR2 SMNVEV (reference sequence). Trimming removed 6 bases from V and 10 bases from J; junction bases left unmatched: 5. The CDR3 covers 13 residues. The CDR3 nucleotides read TGTGCCAGCAGGACAGGGGTAGGGTCACCCCTCCACTTT. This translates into CASRTGVGSPLHF.

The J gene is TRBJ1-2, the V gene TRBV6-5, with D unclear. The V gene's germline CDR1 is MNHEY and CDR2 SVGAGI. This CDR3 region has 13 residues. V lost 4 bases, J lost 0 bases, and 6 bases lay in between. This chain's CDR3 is CASSSDPNYGYTF. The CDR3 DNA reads TGTGCCAGCAGTTCCGACCCTAACTATGGCTACACCTTC.

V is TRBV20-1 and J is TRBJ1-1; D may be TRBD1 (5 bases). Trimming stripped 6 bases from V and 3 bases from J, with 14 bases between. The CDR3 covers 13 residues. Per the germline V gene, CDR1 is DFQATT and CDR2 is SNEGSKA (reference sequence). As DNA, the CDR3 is TGCAGTGCCCTAAAGGAAGGGGACACTGAAGCTTTCTTT. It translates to CSALKEGDTEAFF.

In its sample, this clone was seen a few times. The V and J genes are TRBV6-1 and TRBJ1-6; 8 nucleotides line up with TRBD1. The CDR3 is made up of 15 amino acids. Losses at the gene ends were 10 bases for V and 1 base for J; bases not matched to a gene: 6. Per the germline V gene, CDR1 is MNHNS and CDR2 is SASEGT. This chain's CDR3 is CATERTGSYNSPLHF. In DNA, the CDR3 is TGTGCCACCGAGAGGACAGGGTCCTATAATTCACCCCTCCACTTT.

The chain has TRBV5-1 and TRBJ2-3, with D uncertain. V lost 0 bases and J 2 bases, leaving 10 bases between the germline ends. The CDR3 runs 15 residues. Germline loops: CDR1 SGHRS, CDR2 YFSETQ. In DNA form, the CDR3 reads TGCGCCAGCAGCTTGGCAGTGTCCACCACAGATACGCAGTATTTT. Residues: CASSLAVSTTDTQYF.

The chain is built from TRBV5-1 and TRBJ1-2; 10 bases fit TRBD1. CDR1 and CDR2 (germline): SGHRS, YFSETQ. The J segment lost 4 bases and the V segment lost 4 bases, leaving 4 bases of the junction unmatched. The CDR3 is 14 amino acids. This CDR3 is CASSQGQGFYGYTF. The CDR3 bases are TGCGCCAGCAGCCAGGGACAGGGGTTCTATGGCTACACCTTC.

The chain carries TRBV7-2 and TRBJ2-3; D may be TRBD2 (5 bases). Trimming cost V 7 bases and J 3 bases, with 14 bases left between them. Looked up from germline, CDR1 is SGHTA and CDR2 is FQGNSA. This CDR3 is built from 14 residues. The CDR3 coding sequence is TGTGCCAGCACCCCCCAGGAGGTAACAGATACGCAGTATTTT. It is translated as CASTPQEVTDTQYF.

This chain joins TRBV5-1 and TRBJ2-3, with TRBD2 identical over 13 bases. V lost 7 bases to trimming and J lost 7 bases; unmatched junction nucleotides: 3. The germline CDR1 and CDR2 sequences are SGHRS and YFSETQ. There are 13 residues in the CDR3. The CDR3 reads CASGTSGANTQYF. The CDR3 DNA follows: TGCGCCAGCGGGACTAGCGGGGCGAATACGCAGTATTTT.

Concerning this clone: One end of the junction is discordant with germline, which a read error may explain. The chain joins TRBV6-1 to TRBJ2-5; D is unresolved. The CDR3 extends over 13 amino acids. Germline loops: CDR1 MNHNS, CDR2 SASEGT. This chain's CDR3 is CASSANREETQYF. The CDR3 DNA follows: TGCGCCAGCAGTGCTAACCGTGAAGAGACCCAGTACTTC.

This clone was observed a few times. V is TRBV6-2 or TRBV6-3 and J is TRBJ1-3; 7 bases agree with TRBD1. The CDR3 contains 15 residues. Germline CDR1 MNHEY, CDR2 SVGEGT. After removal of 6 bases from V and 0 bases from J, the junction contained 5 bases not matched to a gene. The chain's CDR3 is CASSWGQSSGNTIYF. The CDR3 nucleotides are TGTGCCAGCAGCTGGGGACAGAGCTCTGGAAACACCATATATTTT.

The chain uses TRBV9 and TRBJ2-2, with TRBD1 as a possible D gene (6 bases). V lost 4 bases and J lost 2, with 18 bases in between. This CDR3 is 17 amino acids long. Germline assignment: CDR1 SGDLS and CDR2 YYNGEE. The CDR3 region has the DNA TGTGCCAGCAGCCCCAAAAGGTGGGACACTAACACCGGGGAGCTGTTTTTT. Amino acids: CASSPKRWDTNTGELFF.

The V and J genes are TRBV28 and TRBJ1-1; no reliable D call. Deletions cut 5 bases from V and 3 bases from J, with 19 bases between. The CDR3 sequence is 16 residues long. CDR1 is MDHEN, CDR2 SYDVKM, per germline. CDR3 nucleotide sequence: TGTGCCAGCAGTCTCCCTCCAGAGGGTAGGTACACTGAAGCTTTCTTT. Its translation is CASSLPPEGRYTEAFF.